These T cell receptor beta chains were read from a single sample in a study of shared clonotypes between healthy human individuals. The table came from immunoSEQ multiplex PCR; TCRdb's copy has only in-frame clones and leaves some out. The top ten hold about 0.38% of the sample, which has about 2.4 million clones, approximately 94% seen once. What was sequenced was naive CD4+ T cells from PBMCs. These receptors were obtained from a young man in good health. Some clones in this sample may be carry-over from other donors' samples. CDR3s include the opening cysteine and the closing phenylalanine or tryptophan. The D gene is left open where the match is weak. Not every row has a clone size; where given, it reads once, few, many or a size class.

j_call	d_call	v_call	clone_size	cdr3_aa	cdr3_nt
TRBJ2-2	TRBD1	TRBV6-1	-	CASSDKGQQNGELFF	TGTGCCAGCAGTGACAAGGGACAGCAGAACGGGGAGCTGTTTTTT
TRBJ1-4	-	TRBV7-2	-	CASSRSGLNEKLFF	TGTGCCAGCAGCCGCTCGGGGCTTAATGAAAAACTGTTTTTT
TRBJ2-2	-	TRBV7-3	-	CASSRNGVAGELFF	TGTGCCAGCAGCCGAAACGGGGTCGCCGGGGAGCTGTTTTTT
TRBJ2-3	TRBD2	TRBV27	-	CASSSKGLATQYF	TGTGCCAGCAGTTCAAAAGGACTAGCTACGCAGTATTTT
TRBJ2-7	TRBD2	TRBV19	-	CASSIRLAGGLDSYEQYF	TGTGCCAGTAGTATTAGGCTAGCGGGAGGGCTGGATTCCTACGAGCAGTACTTC
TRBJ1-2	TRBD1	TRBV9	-	CASSVAGQGNYGYTF	TGTGCCAGCAGCGTAGCCGGACAGGGAAACTATGGCTACACCTTC
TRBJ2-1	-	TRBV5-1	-	CASSLGTGRYEQFF	TGCGCCAGCAGCTTGGGGACGGGCCGTTATGAGCAGTTCTTC
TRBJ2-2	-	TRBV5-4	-	CASSSGAGANTGELFF	TGTGCCAGCAGCTCTGGGGCAGGGGCGAACACCGGGGAGCTGTTTTTT
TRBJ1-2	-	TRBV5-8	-	CASSLAAYGYTF	TGTGCCAGCAGCTTGGCAGCCTATGGCTACACCTTC
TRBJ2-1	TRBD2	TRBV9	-	CASSRTGTSGYNEQFF	TGTGCCAGCAGCCGGACCGGGACTAGCGGGTACAATGAGCAGTTCTTC
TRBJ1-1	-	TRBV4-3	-	CASSQGHRGSAAFF	TGCGCCAGCAGCCAGGGCCATAGGGGGAGTGCAGCTTTCTTT
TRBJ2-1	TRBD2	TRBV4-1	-	CASSPTGTSANEQFF	TGCGCCAGCAGCCCGACCGGGACTAGCGCTAATGAGCAGTTCTTC
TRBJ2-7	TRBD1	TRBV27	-	CASKRGGAWYEQYF	TGTGCCAGCAAGCGAGGGGGCGCTTGGTACGAGCAGTACTTC
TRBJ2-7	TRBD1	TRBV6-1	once	CASRKQGAGYEQYF	TGTGCCAGCAGAAAGCAGGGGGCGGGCTACGAGCAGTACTTC
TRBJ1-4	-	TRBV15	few	CATSRDRAELFF	TGTGCCACCAGCAGAGATCGAGCAGAGCTGTTTTTT
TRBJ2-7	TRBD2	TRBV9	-	CASSPGGLAELYSYEQYF	TGTGCCAGCTCCCCAGGCGGACTAGCCGAACTATACTCCTACGAGCAGTACTTC
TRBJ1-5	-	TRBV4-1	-	CASSQVGGSGNQPQHF	TGCGCCAGCAGCCAAGTGGGGGGGAGTGGCAATCAGCCCCAGCATTTT
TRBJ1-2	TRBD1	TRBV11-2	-	CASSSGQGWGYTF	TGTGCCAGCAGCTCTGGACAGGGTTGGGGCTACACCTTC
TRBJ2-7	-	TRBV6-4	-	CASIAAPYEQYF	TGTGCCAGCATTGCGGCCCCATACGAGCAGTACTTC
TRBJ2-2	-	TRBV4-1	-	CASSRSQGTNTGELFF	TGCGCCAGCAGCCGTAGCCAGGGGACGAACACCGGGGAGCTGTTTTTT
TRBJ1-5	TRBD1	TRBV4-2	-	CASSQDSGQGVYQPQHF	TGTGCCAGCAGCCAAGATTCGGGGCAGGGGGTTTATCAGCCCCAGCATTTT
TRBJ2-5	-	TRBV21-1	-	CASSKGRTRTRETQYF	TGTGCCAGCAGCAAAGGGCGGACACGTACCCGGGAGACCCAGTACTTC
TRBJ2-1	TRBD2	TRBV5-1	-	CASSFTPSRDYLDEQFF	TGCGCCAGCAGCTTCACCCCGTCCCGGGACTATTTGGATGAGCAGTTCTTC
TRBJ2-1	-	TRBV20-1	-	CSARDSLWQFF	TGCAGTGCTAGAGATTCCCTGTGGCAGTTCTTC
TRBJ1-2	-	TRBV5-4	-	CASSLWGGGGYTF	TGTGCCAGCAGCTTGTGGGGGGGAGGTGGCTACACCTTC
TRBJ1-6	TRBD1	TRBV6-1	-	CASSEQGVGSPLHF	TGTGCCAGCAGTGAACAGGGGGTAGGGTCACCCCTCCACTTT
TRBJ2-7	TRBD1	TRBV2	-	CASSFDRGSYEQYF	TGTGCCAGCAGTTTCGACAGGGGGTCCTACGAGCAGTACTTC
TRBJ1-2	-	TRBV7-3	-	CASSLNVGSQNYGYTF	TGTGCCAGCAGCTTAAATGTGGGGTCCCAAAACTATGGCTACACCTTC
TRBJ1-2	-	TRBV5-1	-	CASSSAVSNYGYTF	TGCGCCAGCAGCTCCGCAGTGTCTAACTATGGCTACACCTTC
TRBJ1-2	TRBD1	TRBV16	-	CASSQRQGNYGYTF	TGTGCCAGCAGCCAGCGACAGGGAAACTATGGCTACACCTTC
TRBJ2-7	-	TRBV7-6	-	CASSRGDSEQYF	TGTGCCAGCAGTCGGGGCGACTCCGAGCAGTACTTC
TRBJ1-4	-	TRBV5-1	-	CASSLNNEKLFF	TGCGCCAGCAGCTTAAATAATGAAAAACTGTTTTTT
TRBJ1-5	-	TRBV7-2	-	CASSLEGGQPQHF	TGTGCCAGCAGCTTGGAGGGGGGGCAGCCCCAGCATTTT
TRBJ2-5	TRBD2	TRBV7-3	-	CASSLLPGGPGTQYF	TGTGCCAGCAGCTTACTTCCGGGAGGCCCAGGGACCCAGTACTTC
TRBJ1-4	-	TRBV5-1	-	CASSPEHSTNEKLFF	TGCGCCAGCAGCCCCGAGCATTCAACTAATGAAAAACTGTTTTTT
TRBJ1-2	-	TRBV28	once	CASSLSGSGYGYTF	TGTGCCAGCAGTTTATCGGGCTCGGGGTATGGCTACACCTTC
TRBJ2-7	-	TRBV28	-	CASGPDRLGGYF	TGTGCCAGCGGACCCGACCGTCTGGGGGGGTACTTC
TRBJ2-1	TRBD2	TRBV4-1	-	CASSQRRLAVYNEQFF	TGCGCCAGCAGCCAAAGACGACTAGCGGTCTACAATGAGCAGTTCTTC
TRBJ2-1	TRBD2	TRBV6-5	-	CASSRGLAGVEQFF	TGTGCCAGCAGTAGGGGACTAGCGGGAGTGGAGCAGTTCTTC
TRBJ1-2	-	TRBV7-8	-	CASSPLPRGANYGYTF	TGTGCCAGCAGCCCCCTTCCCCGGGGAGCTAACTATGGCTACACCTTC
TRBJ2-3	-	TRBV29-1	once	CSVGTLNTDTQYF	TGCAGCGTTGGGACTCTTAACACAGATACGCAGTATTTT
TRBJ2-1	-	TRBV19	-	CASGGNEQFF	TGTGCCAGTGGGGGTAATGAGCAGTTCTTC
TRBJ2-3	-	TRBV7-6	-	CASSLGLGTDTQYF	TGTGCCAGCAGCTTAGGGCTTGGCACAGATACGCAGTATTTT
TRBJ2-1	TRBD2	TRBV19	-	CASTGYPREGRNEQFF	TGTGCCAGTACCGGATATCCACGGGAGGGTAGGAATGAGCAGTTCTTC
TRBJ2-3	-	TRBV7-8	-	CASSLASGVGTDTQYF	TGTGCCAGCAGCTTAGCAAGCGGAGTCGGGACAGATACGCAGTATTTT
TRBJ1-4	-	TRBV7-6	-	CASSPFHAERGTNEKLFF	TGTGCCAGCAGCCCTTTTCACGCAGAGCGGGGGACTAATGAAAAACTGTTTTTT
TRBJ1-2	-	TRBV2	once	CASKNSRGDQSNGYTF	TGTGCCAGCAAAAACTCCCGGGGGGACCAGAGCAATGGCTACACCTTC
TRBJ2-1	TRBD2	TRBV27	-	CASSSRGDNNEQFF	TGTGCCAGCAGTTCCCGGGGGGATAACAATGAGCAGTTCTTC
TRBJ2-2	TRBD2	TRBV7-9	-	CASSRGPRSGRGTGELFF	TGTGCCAGCAGCCGGGGCCCGCGTAGCGGGAGAGGCACCGGGGAGCTGTTTTTT
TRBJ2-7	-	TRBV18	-	CASSPPSGTRGYEQYF	TGTGCCAGCTCACCACCGTCGGGGACCAGGGGCTACGAGCAGTACTTC
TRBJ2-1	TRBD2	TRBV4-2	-	CASSPIGLGQRNLSSYNEQFF	TGTGCCAGCAGCCCTATAGGACTAGGCCAACGTAACCTTAGCTCCTACAATGAGCAGTTCTTC
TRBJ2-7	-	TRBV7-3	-	CASSLGSGSNEQYF	TGTGCCAGCAGCTTAGGGTCCGGTAGTAACGAGCAGTACTTC
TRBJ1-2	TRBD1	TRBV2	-	CASKGLGTGRGYTF	TGTGCCAGCAAAGGTCTCGGGACAGGGAGGGGCTACACCTTC